This T cell receptor beta chain originates from a study of HIV-infected patients and healthy controls. Via MiXCR, TCRdb re-called the 5' RACE reads, giving one row per CDR3 protein. Among 60,000 to 70,000 distinct CDR3 sequences listed, over 15% were seen once. This clonotype was counted a few times. This TCR was recovered from a human donor in good health. The specimen sequenced was CD4+ T cells from blood.

CDR3 DNA: TGTGCCAGCAGTTACTCTTCGGGACTAGTAGGTTCACCCCTCCACTTT. Its protein product is CASSYSSGLVGSPLHF. The chain employs TRBV6-5 and TRBJ1-6; a possible D gene is TRBD1 (5 bases). Germline V gene data show CDR1 as MNHEY and CDR2 as SVGAGI. The V gene lost 0 bases and the J gene lost 9 bases, with 15 bases spanning the gap. The CDR3 totals 16 residues.